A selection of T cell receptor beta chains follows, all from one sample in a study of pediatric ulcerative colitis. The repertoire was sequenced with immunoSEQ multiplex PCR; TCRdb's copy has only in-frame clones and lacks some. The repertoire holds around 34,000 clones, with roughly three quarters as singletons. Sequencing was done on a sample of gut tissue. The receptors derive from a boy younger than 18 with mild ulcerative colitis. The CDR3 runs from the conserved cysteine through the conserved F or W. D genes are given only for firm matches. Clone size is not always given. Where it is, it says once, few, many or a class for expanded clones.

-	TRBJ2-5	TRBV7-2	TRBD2	TGTGCCAGCAGCCCTAGCGGGGGGCCCCAAGAGACCCAGTACTTC	CASSPSGGPQETQYF
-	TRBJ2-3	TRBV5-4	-	TGTGCCAGCAGCCGACTAGGAGATACGCAGTATTTT	CASSRLGDTQYF
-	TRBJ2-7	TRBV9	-	TGTGCCAGCAGCGTAGGCCAGCTACCAAGTGGGCAGTACTTC	CASSVGQLPSGQYF
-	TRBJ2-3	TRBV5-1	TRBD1	TGCGCCAGCAGCCCTGGACAGGGGTCAGATACGCAGTATTTT	CASSPGQGSDTQYF
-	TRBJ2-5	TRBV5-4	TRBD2	TGTGCCAGCAGTTCCGGACTAGTGCCAGAGACCCAGTACTTC	CASSSGLVPETQYF
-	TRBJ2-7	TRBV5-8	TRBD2	TGTGCCAGCAGCTTGGGGACTAGCGGGGGATCCTCCTACGAGCAGTACTTC	CASSLGTSGGSSYEQYF
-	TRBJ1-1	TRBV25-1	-	TGTGCCAGCATCCGGACTCCATACACTGAAGCTTTCTTT	CASIRTPYTEAFF
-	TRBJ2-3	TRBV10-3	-	TGTGCCATCAGGCTGGGGGGAAGCACAGATACGCAGTATTTT	CAIRLGGSTDTQYF
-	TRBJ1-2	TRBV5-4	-	TGTGCCAGCAGCTTAAGGGGCCCCGTATTTGGCTACACCTTC	CASSLRGPVFGYTF
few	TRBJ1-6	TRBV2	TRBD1	TGTGCCAACGCAGACAGGGTAGATTCACCCCTCCACTTT	CANADRVDSPLHF
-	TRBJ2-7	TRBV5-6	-	TGTGCCAGCAGCCCGCGGGGCCGGGCGGAATACGAGCAGTACTTC	CASSPRGRAEYEQYF
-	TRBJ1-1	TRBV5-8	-	TGTGCCAGCCGGGGCGACACTGAAGCTTTCTTT	CASRGDTEAFF
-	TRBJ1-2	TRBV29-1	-	TGCAGCGTTGAAAATCTTGGCTGGGGTGACTATGGCTACACCTTC	CSVENLGWGDYGYTF
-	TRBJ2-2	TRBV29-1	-	TGCAGCGTTGGAGAAGGGACCGGGGAGCTGTTTTTT	CSVGEGTGELFF
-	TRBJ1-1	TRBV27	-	TGTGCCAGCAGTTACCGGGGGAACACTGAAGCTTTCTTT	CASSYRGNTEAFF
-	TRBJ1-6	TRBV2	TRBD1	TGTGCCAGCAGTGGCCAGGGGGTGAGGAGGAATTCACCCCTCCACTTT	CASSGQGVRRNSPLHF
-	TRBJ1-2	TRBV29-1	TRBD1	TGCAGCGTTCACAGGGGGAGAGGCTATGGCTACACCTTC	CSVHRGRGYGYTF
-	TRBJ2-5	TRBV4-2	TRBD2	TGTGCCAGCAGCCAACAGACTAGCCTTTTAGGGACCCAGTACTTC	CASSQQTSLLGTQYF
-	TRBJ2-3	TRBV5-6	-	TGTGCCAGCAGCTTGACGGGGTCCTCCGGCACAGATACGCAGTATTTT	CASSLTGSSGTDTQYF
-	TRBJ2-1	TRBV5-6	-	TGTGCCAGCAGCTTGGTGGTGTACAATGAGCAGTTCTTC	CASSLVVYNEQFF
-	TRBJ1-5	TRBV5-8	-	TGTGCCAGCAGCTTGGCCAGTCTCGGGCCCCAGCATTTT	CASSLASLGPQHF
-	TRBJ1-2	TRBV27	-	TGTGCCAGCAGTTTTGGCAGGAACTATGGCTACACCTTC	CASSFGRNYGYTF
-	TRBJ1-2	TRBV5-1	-	TGCGCCAGCAGCCGGACCGTTTCGGACTATGGCTACACCTTC	CASSRTVSDYGYTF
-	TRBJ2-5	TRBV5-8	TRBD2	TGTGCCAGCACCCGGGGGGGGACCCAAGAGACCCAGTACTTC	CASTRGGTQETQYF
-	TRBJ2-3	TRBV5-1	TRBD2	TGCGCCAGCAGCTTGGTTGGGACTAGCGGGTCGGATACGCAGTATTTT	CASSLVGTSGSDTQYF
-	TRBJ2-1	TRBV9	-	TGTGCCAGCAGCGTAGTCCAACAGGGAGGCGAGCAGTTCTTC	CASSVVQQGGEQFF
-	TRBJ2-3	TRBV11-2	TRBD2	TGTGCCAGCAGCTTACGGGGGGGCACAGATACGCAGTATTTT	CASSLRGGTDTQYF
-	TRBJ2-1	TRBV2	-	TGTGCCAGCAGTGATATAGTGGGAAACAATGAGCAGTTCTTC	CASSDIVGNNEQFF
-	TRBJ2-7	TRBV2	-	TGTGCCAGCAGTGAACAGGGAACCTACGAGCAGTACTTC	CASSEQGTYEQYF
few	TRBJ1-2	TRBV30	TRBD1	TGTGCCTGGAATCCCGGACAGGGAGTCTATGGCTACACCTTC	CAWNPGQGVYGYTF
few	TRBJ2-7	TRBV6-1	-	TGTGCCAGCATATTTGGCCAGTCCGCCTACGAGCAGTACTTC	CASIFGQSAYEQYF
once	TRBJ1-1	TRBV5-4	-	TGTGCCAGCAGCTTGGTTGTAGGGGGAGGGAACACTGAAGCTTTCTTT	CASSLVVGGGNTEAFF
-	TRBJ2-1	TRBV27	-	TGTGCCAGCAGTAACGGAGGTGGTAACCTCGGCAATGAGCAGTTCTTC	CASSNGGGNLGNEQFF
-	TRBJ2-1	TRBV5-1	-	TGCGCCAGCAGCCAGGACTCTTTCTACAATGAGCAGTTCTTC	CASSQDSFYNEQFF
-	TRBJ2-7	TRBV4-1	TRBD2	TGCGCCAGCAGCCAATCTAGACTAGCGGGGTATGAGCAGTACTTC	CASSQSRLAGYEQYF
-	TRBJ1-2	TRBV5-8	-	TGTGCCAGCAGCTTTGTCCCGGCAAACTATGGCTACACCTTC	CASSFVPANYGYTF
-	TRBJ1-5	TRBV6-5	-	TGTGCCAGCAGTCCCGGTCCGGACAGCAATCAGCCCCAGCATTTT	CASSPGPDSNQPQHF
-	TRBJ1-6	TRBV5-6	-	TGTGCCAGCAGCTTTGTAGACAGAAATAATTCACCCCTCCACTTT	CASSFVDRNNSPLHF
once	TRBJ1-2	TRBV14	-	TGTGCCAGCAGCCAACTACTCGGACAAGTGGATGGCTACACCTTC	CASSQLLGQVDGYTF
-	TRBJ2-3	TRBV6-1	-	TGTGCCAGCAGGAGGATGACCGGAATCGATACGCAGTATTTT	CASRRMTGIDTQYF
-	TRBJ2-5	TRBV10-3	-	TGTGCCATCAGTAAAGGGACATTTCAAGAGACCCAGTACTTC	CAISKGTFQETQYF
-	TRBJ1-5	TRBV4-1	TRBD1	TGCGCCAGCAGCTACGGGACAGGGATCATTCAGCCCCAGCATTTT	CASSYGTGIIQPQHF
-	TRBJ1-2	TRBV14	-	TGTGCCAGCAGCCAAGCACCTTACCCTCACTATGGCTACACCTTC	CASSQAPYPHYGYTF
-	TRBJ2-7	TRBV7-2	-	TGTGCCAGCAGCTTAGCTGGGGAGCAGTACTTC	CASSLAGEQYF
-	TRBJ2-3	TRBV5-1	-	TGCGCCAGCAGCTCGCTCACGGGACTCTCAAGGGATACGCAGTATTTT	CASSSLTGLSRDTQYF
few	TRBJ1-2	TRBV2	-	TGTGCCAGCGGAGCTCGGCGAGGGAACTATGGCTACACCTTC	CASGARRGNYGYTF
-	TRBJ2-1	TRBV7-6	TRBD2	TGTGCCAGCAGCCCGACAGCGGGGCCCGGGGAGCAGTTCTTC	CASSPTAGPGEQFF
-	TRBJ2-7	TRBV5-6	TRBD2	TGTGCCAGCACCACCGGGGGGGGCCCCATAACATCCGACGAGCAGTACTTC	CASTTGGGPITSDEQYF
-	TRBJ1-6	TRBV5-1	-	TGCGCCAGCAGCTTCAGGCCCGTGGCGGATAATTCACCCCTCCACTTT	CASSFRPVADNSPLHF
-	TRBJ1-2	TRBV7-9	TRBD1	TGTGCCAGCAGGGGACAGGGGGCCGATTGGGGCTACACCTTC	CASRGQGADWGYTF
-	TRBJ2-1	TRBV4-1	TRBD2	TGCGCCAGCAGCTTCATAGCGGGGGGCCTTTACAATGAGCAGTTCTTC	CASSFIAGGLYNEQFF
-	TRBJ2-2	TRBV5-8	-	TGTGCCAGCAGTCGGCCCAATACCGGGGAGCTGTTTTTT	CASSRPNTGELFF
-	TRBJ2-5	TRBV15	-	TGTGCCACCAGCAGAGCCCCGGGACGGATCCAAGAGACCCAGTACTTC	CATSRAPGRIQETQYF
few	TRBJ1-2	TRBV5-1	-	TGCGCCAGCAGCTGGGGGAGGGATGGCTACACCTTC	CASSWGRDGYTF
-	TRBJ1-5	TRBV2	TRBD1	TGTGCCAGCAACCGGGACAGGGGAAGGGGCAATCAGCCCCAGCATTTT	CASNRDRGRGNQPQHF